The clone carrying this TCR beta chain has a count of ten or more. Its antigen is unknown. This sample was taken from a study of T cell repertoires in cytomegalovirus infection. Across the study: Public TCR beta signatures were indicative of both CMV infection and a matching HLA type. Study observations and caveats: CMV carriers with the relevant HLA were identified by cumulative public TCR beta family frequency. The ex vivo response showed dominance by HLA-C-restricted CMV-specific TCR beta clonotypes.

Germline values: CDR1 SGHDN, CDR2 FVKESK. The CDR3 length is 17 residues. V gave up 0 bases and J gave up 0 bases, with 14 bases separating them. TCRdb recomputed calls from the reads with MiXCR, one row per CDR3 protein. The repertoire holds hundreds of thousands of distinct CDR3 sequences, with more than 20% as singletons. The chain recombines TRBV14 with TRBJ2-5, with D possibly TRBD2 on 5 matching bases. Source material: CD8+ T cells from PBMCs. The source is a human donor in good health (CMV status not recorded). Some clones in this sample may be carry-over from other donors' samples. CDR3 in DNA: TGTGCCAGCAGCCAAGATAACGACGGACTCTACCAAGAGACCCAGTACTTC. It translates to CASSQDNDGLYQETQYF. Filled out from reference TRBV14 and TRBJ2-5, the complete variable domain reads EAGVTQFPSHSVIEKGQTVTLRCDPISGHDNLYWYRRVMGKEIKFLLHFVKESKQDESGMPNNRFLAERTGGTYSTLKVQPAELEDSGVYFCASSQDNDGLYQETQYFGPGTRLLVL.